This TCR beta chain was identified during a study of blood T cell repertoires in COVID-19. The wider study: The origin of the acute and convalescent COVID-19 samples was the United States, Italy and Spain. T cells, B-cell-depleted T cells, or PBMCs supplied cDNA or gDNA.

The CDR3 runs to 16 residues. V was clipped by 0 bases and J by 0 bases; unmatched bases: 3. Germline V lookup: CDR1 LNHNV, CDR2 YYDKDF (reference sequence). The study recruited people aged roughly 18 to 100 years across more than 20 US areas. In the authors' workflow: Amplification with reference gene primers provided the estimates of nucleated cell counts. Assay used: immunoSEQ multiplex PCR; TCRdb lists only in-frame clones, some missing. From that table come the V and J calls and clone size; the DNA was used to work out D and trimming. Of more than 300,000 clones listed, over 80% were seen once; the top ten hold approximately 5%.

The gene calls are TRBV15 and TRBJ1-1, with TRBD1 matching 8 bases. Input material: PBMCs or T cells enriched from blood (not recorded which). The TCR sequence derives from a woman in her 50s who had recovered from COVID-19. CDR3 in DNA: TGTGCCACCAGCAGAGAGGACAGGGCACTGAACACTGAAGCTTTCTTT. Translated, it gives CATSREDRALNTEAFF.